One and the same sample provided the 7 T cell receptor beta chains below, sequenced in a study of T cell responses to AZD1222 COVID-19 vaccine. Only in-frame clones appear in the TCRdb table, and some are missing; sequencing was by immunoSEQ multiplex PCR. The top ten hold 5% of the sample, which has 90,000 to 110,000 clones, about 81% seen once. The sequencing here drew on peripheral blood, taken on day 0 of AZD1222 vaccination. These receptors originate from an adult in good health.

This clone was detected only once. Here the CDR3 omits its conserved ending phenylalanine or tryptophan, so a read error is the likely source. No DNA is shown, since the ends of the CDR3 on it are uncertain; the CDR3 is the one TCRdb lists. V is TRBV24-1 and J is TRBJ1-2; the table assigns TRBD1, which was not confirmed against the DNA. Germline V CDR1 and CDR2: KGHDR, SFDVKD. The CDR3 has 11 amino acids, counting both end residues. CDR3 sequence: CATIFSGTGFL.

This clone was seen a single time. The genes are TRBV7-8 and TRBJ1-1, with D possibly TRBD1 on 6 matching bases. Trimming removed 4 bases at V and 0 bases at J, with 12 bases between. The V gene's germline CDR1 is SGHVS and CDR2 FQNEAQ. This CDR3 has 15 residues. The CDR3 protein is CASSSEGVMNTEAFF. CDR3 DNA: TGTGCCAGCAGCTCCGAGGGGGTCATGAACACTGAAGCTTTCTTT.

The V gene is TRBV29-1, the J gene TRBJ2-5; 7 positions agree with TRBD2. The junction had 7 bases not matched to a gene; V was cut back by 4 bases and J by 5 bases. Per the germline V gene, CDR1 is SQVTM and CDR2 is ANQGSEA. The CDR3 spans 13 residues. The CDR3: CSVGRGVGETQYF. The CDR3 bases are TGCAGCGTTGGCCGGGGGGTCGGGGAGACCCAGTACTTC. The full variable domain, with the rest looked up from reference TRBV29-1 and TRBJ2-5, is SAVISQKPSRDICQRGTSLTIQCQVDSQVTMMFWYRQQPGQSLTLIATANQGSEATYESGFVIDKFPISRPNLTFSTLTVSNMSPEDSSIYLCSVGRGVGETQYFGPGTRLLVL.

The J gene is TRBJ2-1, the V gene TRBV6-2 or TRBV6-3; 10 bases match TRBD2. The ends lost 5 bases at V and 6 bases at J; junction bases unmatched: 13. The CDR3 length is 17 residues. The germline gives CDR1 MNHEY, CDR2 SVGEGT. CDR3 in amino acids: CASSTGRAGGAGNEQFF. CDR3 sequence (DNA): TGTGCCAGCAGTACCGGCCGAGCGGGGGGGGCGGGCAATGAGCAGTTCTTC.

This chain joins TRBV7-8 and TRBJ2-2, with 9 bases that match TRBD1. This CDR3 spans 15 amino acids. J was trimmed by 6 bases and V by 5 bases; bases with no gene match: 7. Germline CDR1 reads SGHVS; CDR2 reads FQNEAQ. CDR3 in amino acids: CASSPRDRAPGELFF. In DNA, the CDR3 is TGTGCCAGCAGCCCCCGGGACAGGGCTCCCGGGGAGCTGTTTTTT.

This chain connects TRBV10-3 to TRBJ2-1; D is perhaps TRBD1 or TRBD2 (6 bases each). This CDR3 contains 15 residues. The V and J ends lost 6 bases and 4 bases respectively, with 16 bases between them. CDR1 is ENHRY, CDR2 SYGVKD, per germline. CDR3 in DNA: TGTGCCATCAGGGAACGGGGGCTTCCTTACAATGAGCAGTTCTTC. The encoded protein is CAIRERGLPYNEQFF.

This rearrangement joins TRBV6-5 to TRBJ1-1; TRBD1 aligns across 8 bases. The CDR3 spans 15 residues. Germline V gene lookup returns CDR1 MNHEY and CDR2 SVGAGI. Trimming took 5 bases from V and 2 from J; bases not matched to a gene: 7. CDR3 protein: CASSLGQGHNTEAFF. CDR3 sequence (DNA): TGTGCCAGCAGTCTCGGACAGGGCCATAACACTGAAGCTTTCTTT.